Below are 25 T cell receptor beta chains sequenced from a single sample in a study of cytomegalovirus exposure and HLA in healthy donors. PCR amplification relied on 60 Vbeta primers (plus 13 Jbeta primers). Sequenced by immunoSEQ multiplex PCR; TCRdb stores in-frame clones only, minus some. The sample has around 150,000 clones; roughly 75% are singletons. The sample taken for sequencing was PBMCs. All receptors come from a male donor in good health and CMV-seronegative.

The V gene is TRBV7-2, the J gene TRBJ2-3; D is perhaps TRBD2 (6 bases). Per the germline V gene, CDR1 is SGHTA and CDR2 is FQGNSA. The CDR3 loop spans 15 amino acids. Trimming removed 1 base at V and 8 bases at J, with 16 bases between. The CDR3 DNA reads as TGTGCCAGCAGCTTAGTAGACGGAGAGGGAGGTACGCAGTATTTT. This sequence encodes CASSLVDGEGGTQYF.

The rearrangement uses TRBV10-3 and TRBJ2-2, with 8 positions matching TRBD2. With 0 bases clipped from V and 6 bases from J, the junction kept 6 bases outside the gene matches. The germline V gene encodes CDR1 ENHRY and CDR2 SYGVKD. The CDR3 has 16 residues. The CDR3 sequence is CAISESNSGVAGELFF. DNA for the CDR3: TGTGCCATCAGTGAGTCGAATAGCGGGGTCGCCGGGGAGCTGTTTTTT.

The gene calls are TRBV6-1 and TRBJ1-1; 10 bases match TRBD1. This CDR3 has 15 residues. V lost 6 bases, J lost 2 bases, and 6 bases stayed unmatched. Germline lookup yields CDR1 MNHNS and CDR2 SASEGT. CDR3 protein: CASRERDRGNTEAFF. CDR3 coding DNA: TGTGCCAGCAGAGAACGGGACAGGGGAAACACTGAAGCTTTCTTT.

V is TRBV7-8 and J is TRBJ1-1, with 7 positions matching TRBD1. This CDR3 is built from 15 residues. The V segment lost 5 bases and the J segment 1 base; nucleotides outside the gene matches: 7. Per germline, CDR1 SGHVS and CDR2 FQNEAQ. This CDR3 is CASSTTGYRNTEAFF. CDR3 sequence (DNA): TGTGCCAGCAGCACGACAGGGTACAGGAACACTGAAGCTTTCTTT.

V and J are TRBV7-3 and TRBJ2-2, with D possibly being TRBD1 (5 bases). Germline CDR1 and CDR2: SGHTA and FQGTGA. Trimming pared 2 bases from V and 5 bases from J, leaving 12 bases between. This CDR3 contains 15 residues. The DNA of the CDR3 is TGTGCCAGCAGCTTATCTCAGGGTGGGACCGGGGAGCTGTTTTTT. This translates into CASSLSQGGTGELFF.

The chain is built from TRBV25-1 and TRBJ1-5; D remains ambiguous. Germline V gene lookup returns CDR1 MGHDK and CDR2 SYGVNS. The V gene lost 4 bases and the J gene lost 6 bases, with 22 bases spanning the gap. The CDR3 is 17 residues long. The CDR3 protein is CASSGRTGGFGPQPQHF. CDR3 bases: TGTGCCAGCAGTGGGAGGACCGGAGGCTTTGGCCCTCAGCCCCAGCATTTT.

This clone has just a few counts. This rearrangement joins TRBV28 to TRBJ1-5; D is ambiguous. Germline V gene lookup returns CDR1 MDHEN and CDR2 SYDVKM. This CDR3 is 14 amino acids long. Trimming pared 4 bases from V and 0 bases from J, leaving 7 bases between. For the CDR3, the DNA is TGTGCCAGCAGTTCCCCGGGTAGCAATCAGCCCCAGCATTTT. Translation gives CASSSPGSNQPQHF. Complete variable domain (other parts from reference TRBV28 and TRBJ1-5): DVKVTQSSRYLVKRTGEKVFLECVQDMDHENMFWYRQDPGLGLRLIYFSYDVKMKEKGDIPEGYSVSREKKERFSLILESASTNQTSMYLCASSSPGSNQPQHFGDGTRLSIL.

The chain has TRBV5-1 and TRBJ2-4; 10 nucleotides align to TRBD1. Trimming removed 4 bases from V and 3 bases from J; junction bases left unmatched: 7. The CDR3 sequence is 16 residues long. Looked up from germline, CDR1 is SGHRS and CDR2 is YFSETQ. The CDR3: CASSPRGQGSKNIQYF. CDR3 sequence (DNA): TGCGCCAGCAGCCCACGGGGACAGGGGAGCAAAAACATTCAGTACTTC.

The chain couples TRBV2 to TRBJ2-7, with D possibly being TRBD1 (6 bases). V was clipped by 7 bases and J by 2 bases, with 9 bases between them. This CDR3 is built from 12 residues. Germline V CDR1 and CDR2: SNHLY, FYNNEI. This CDR3 reads CASKDRPYEQYF. CDR3 DNA sequence: TGTGCCAGCAAGGACAGACCCTACGAGCAGTACTTC.

The chain uses TRBV7-8 and TRBJ2-2; 9 nucleotides match TRBD1. The germline CDR1 and CDR2 sequences are SGHVS and FQNEAQ. This CDR3 region has 14 residues. The J segment lost 7 bases and the V segment lost 5 bases, leaving 5 bases of the junction unmatched. CDR3 region: CASSQQGAGGELFF. The CDR3 DNA follows: TGTGCCAGCAGCCAACAGGGGGCGGGCGGGGAGCTGTTTTTT.

This rearrangement joins TRBV5-4 to TRBJ2-5; TRBD2 matches at 8 bases. V lost 0 bases, J lost 1 base, and 2 bases stayed unmatched. The CDR3 covers 15 residues. Germline-derived CDR1 and CDR2 are SGHNT and YYREEE (reference sequence). DNA of the CDR3: TGTGCCAGCAGCTTGGGCCTAGCGGGCCAAGAGACCCAGTACTTC. This sequence encodes CASSLGLAGQETQYF.

V and J are TRBV27 and TRBJ1-5; no clear D gene. Deletions cut 3 bases from V and 4 bases from J, with 7 bases between. CDR3 length: 13 amino acids. Germline assignment: CDR1 MNHEY and CDR2 SMNVEV (reference sequence). In DNA, the CDR3 is TGTGCCAGCAGTTTTACCGAGAATCAGCCCCAGCATTTT. It yields the protein CASSFTENQPQHF.

The V and J genes are TRBV7-9 and TRBJ2-1, with 8 bases fitting TRBD2. V was clipped by 4 bases and J by 9 bases; unmatched bases: 5. The germline V gene encodes CDR1 SEHNR and CDR2 FQNEAQ (reference sequence). This CDR3 region has 13 residues. As DNA, the CDR3 is TGTGCCAGCAGCTCCCGCCGGGGGGGTGAGCAGTTCTTC. This gives the protein CASSSRRGGEQFF.

The V and J genes are TRBV6-5 and TRBJ1-5; D is uncertain. This CDR3 region has 12 residues. CDR1 is MNHEY, CDR2 SVGAGI, per germline. Between the trimmed V and J ends, which lost 8 bases and 7 bases, there was a span of 12 bases. CDR3 loop: CASGLPFQPQHF. The CDR3 DNA follows: TGTGCCAGCGGACTACCGTTCCAGCCCCAGCATTTT.

This clone has a handful of counts. The chain carries TRBV19 and TRBJ1-1; D is unresolved. There are 12 residues in the CDR3. V dropped 9 bases and J dropped 4 bases, with 12 bases sitting between them. Germline V lookup: CDR1 LNHDA, CDR2 SQIVND (reference sequence). As DNA, the CDR3 is TGTGCCAGCCGTCGGTTCGGCACTGAAGCTTTCTTT. The encoded protein is CASRRFGTEAFF. The entire variable domain, with the rest obtained from reference TRBV19 and TRBJ1-1, is as follows: DGGITQSPKYLFRKEGQNVTLSCEQNLNHDAMYWYRQDPGQGLRLIYYSQIVNDFQKGDIAEGYSVSREKKESFPLTVTSAQKNPTAFYLCASRRFGTEAFFGQGTRLTVV.

V and J are TRBV27 and TRBJ1-1; 7 positions agree with TRBD1. CDR1 and CDR2 from the germline V gene are MNHEY and SMNVEV (reference sequence). The CDR3 loop spans 16 amino acids. The trim removed 4 bases at V and 5 bases at J, leaving 13 bases unmatched. CDR3 loop: CASSSPYRGSGTEAFF. The CDR3 DNA is TGTGCCAGCAGTTCCCCCTACAGGGGAAGCGGGACTGAAGCTTTCTTT.

The chain carries TRBV2 and TRBJ1-5; D is perhaps TRBD1 (6 bases). The CDR3 is made up of 15 amino acids. V was clipped by 2 bases and J by 0 bases, with 8 bases between them. Germline CDR1 SNHLY, CDR2 FYNNEI. This chain's CDR3 is CASSERGHSNQPQHF. For the CDR3, the DNA is TGTGCCAGCAGTGAAAGGGGACATAGCAATCAGCCCCAGCATTTT.

The rearrangement links TRBV28 to TRBJ1-5, with 8 bases identical to TRBD1. The CDR3 loop spans 15 amino acids. Germline values: CDR1 MDHEN, CDR2 SYDVKM. V shed 4 bases and J 6 bases; nucleotides not matched to a gene: 8. CDR3 DNA: TGTGCCAGCAGTTCGCCGACAGGGGTGGCTCAGCCCCAGCATTTT. It yields the protein CASSSPTGVAQPQHF.

This chain connects TRBV9 to TRBJ2-2; a weak D match, TRBD2 (6 bases). This CDR3 spans 15 amino acids. The germline V gene encodes CDR1 SGDLS and CDR2 YYNGEE. Trimming stripped 3 bases from V and 0 bases from J, with 9 bases between. In nucleotides, the CDR3 is TGTGCCAGCAGCGCCGGGACTTCGAACACCGGGGAGCTGTTTTTT. Translation: CASSAGTSNTGELFF.

J is TRBJ2-7 and V is TRBV15; TRBD2 matches at 8 bases. The CDR3 has 14 amino acids. The V segment lost 0 bases and the J segment 6 bases; nucleotides outside the gene matches: 4. In germline, CDR1 is LNHNV, CDR2 YYDKDF (reference sequence). The CDR3 sequence is CATSRDHGGVEQYF. CDR3 bases: TGTGCCACCAGCAGAGATCACGGGGGGGTCGAGCAGTACTTC.

The chain joins TRBV6-6 to TRBJ1-5; TRBD1 matches at 9 bases. Germline-derived CDR1 and CDR2 are MNHNY and SVGAGI (reference sequence). The CDR3 has 14 residues. Trimming took 6 bases from V and 6 from J; bases not matched to a gene: 6. DNA for the CDR3: TGTGCCAGCAGCCGACAGGGGGATGCTCAGCCCCAGCATTTT. Protein sequence: CASSRQGDAQPQHF.

The chain carries TRBV6-6 and TRBJ2-7; 8 bases line up with TRBD1. Trimming removed 5 bases from V and 3 bases from J; junction bases left unmatched: 6. Germline V gene sequence: CDR1 MNHNY, CDR2 SVGAGI (reference sequence). This CDR3 is 14 amino acids long. CDR3 residues: CASSAGTGDYEQYF. The CDR3 DNA reads as TGTGCCAGCAGTGCCGGGACAGGAGACTACGAGCAGTACTTC.

This clone appeared once. V usage is TRBV19 and J usage is TRBJ1-4; TRBD1 matches 7 bases. This CDR3 comprises 18 residues. J lost 0 bases, V lost 11 bases, and 18 bases had no gene match. Germline CDR1 and CDR2: LNHDA and SQIVND (reference sequence). The CDR3 sequence: CASQPRQGRGATNEKLFF. The CDR3 region has the DNA TGTGCCTCCCAACCCCGACAGGGAAGAGGGGCAACTAATGAAAAACTGTTTTTT.

This chain links TRBV15 with TRBJ1-4; D unresolved. V lost 0 bases, J lost 7 bases, and 6 bases lay in between. From germline, CDR1 is LNHNV and CDR2 YYDKDF (reference sequence). The CDR3 length is 13 residues. The DNA of the CDR3 is TGTGCCACCAGCAGAGACGAGGGTGAAAAACTGTTTTTT. It codes for CATSRDEGEKLFF.

The chain uses TRBV4-2 and TRBJ1-1; 8 nucleotides match TRBD1. Looked up from germline, CDR1 is LGHNA and CDR2 is YNFKEQ. The junction had 6 bases not matched to a gene; V was cut back by 4 bases and J by 2 bases. The CDR3 has 15 amino acids. The CDR3 DNA reads TGTGCCAGCAGCCGGTCGGACAGGGTTAACACTGAAGCTTTCTTT. It specifies CASSRSDRVNTEAFF.